Listed here are 31 T cell receptor beta chains from one sample, sequenced in a study of OX40 agonist ivuxolimab in advanced cancers. Sequenced by immunoSEQ multiplex PCR; TCRdb stores in-frame clones only, minus some. This sample carries tens of thousands of clones, roughly 89% of them seen once, and the ten largest clones take over 2.5%. Sequences were derived from CD4+ or CD8+ T cells sorted from blood, sampled in a trial of the OX40 agonist ivuxolimab. The receptors were gathered from an adult with an advanced solid tumor such as melanoma, head and neck, liver or kidney cancer.

V usage is TRBV29-1 and J usage is TRBJ2-2; TRBD1 matches 9 bases. The CDR3 contains 13 residues. Germline lookup yields CDR1 SQVTM and CDR2 ANQGSEA. The J segment lost 5 bases and the V segment lost 3 bases, leaving 1 base of the junction unmatched. The CDR3 spells CSVEGQGTGELFF. CDR3 nucleotide sequence: TGCAGCGTTGAGGGACAGGGAACCGGGGAGCTGTTTTTT.

The chain employs TRBV5-1 and TRBJ2-7; D is undetermined. Germline assignment: CDR1 SGHRS and CDR2 YFSETQ. The CDR3 runs to 15 residues. The V gene lost 1 base and the J gene lost 3 bases, with 14 bases spanning the gap. The CDR3 region has the DNA TGCGCCAGCAGCTTGATCGACTCCGTGTACTACGAGCAGTACTTC. Protein sequence: CASSLIDSVYYEQYF.

CDR3 sequence reads: CASKSSGQGYNEQFF. CDR3 coding DNA: TGTGCCAGTAAGTCCTCCGGACAGGGTTACAATGAGCAGTTCTTC. The gene calls are TRBV19 and TRBJ2-1; 8 bases are shared with TRBD1. The V gene end was trimmed by 7 bases and the J gene end by 4 bases; junction bases not matched to a gene: 9. The CDR3 runs 15 residues. The V gene's germline CDR1 is LNHDA and CDR2 SQIVND (reference sequence).

This rearrangement joins TRBV30 to TRBJ2-1; D possibly corresponds to TRBD1 (6 bases). Germline V gene data show CDR1 as GTSNPN and CDR2 as SVGIG (reference sequence). V shed 2 bases and J shed 15 bases, with 14 bases lying between them. The CDR3 is made up of 11 amino acids. This chain's CDR3 is CAWSRQVNPFF. CDR3 nucleotide sequence: TGTGCCTGGAGTCGACAGGTCAATCCGTTCTTC.

The chain links TRBV7-2 to TRBJ1-6; D remains ambiguous. The CDR3 spans 13 residues. V was clipped by 5 bases and J by 8 bases, with 10 bases between them. The germline V gene encodes CDR1 SGHTA and CDR2 FQGNSA. DNA for the CDR3: TGTGCCAGCAGCCCCGGGTTGGATTCACCCCTCCACTTT. The encoded protein is CASSPGLDSPLHF.

This clone was found once. V is TRBV6-1 and J is TRBJ1-2; D remains ambiguous. This CDR3 has 12 amino acids. With 2 bases removed from V and 3 bases from J, the gap between germline ends came to 4 bases. From germline, CDR1 is MNHNS and CDR2 SASEGT. The CDR3 region is CASSERDYGYTF. DNA for the CDR3: TGTGCCAGCAGTGAAAGGGACTATGGCTACACCTTC.

The chain has TRBV29-1 and TRBJ1-5; D ambiguous. The V gene lost 1 base and the J gene lost 7 bases, with 14 bases spanning the gap. This CDR3 has 14 amino acids. Germline V lookup: CDR1 SQVTM, CDR2 ANQGSEA. The CDR3 is CSVEGGGPGQPQHF. The DNA of the CDR3 is TGCAGCGTTGAAGGCGGCGGCCCAGGACAGCCCCAGCATTTT.

A word on this clone: Different DNA sequences within this sample yield the same CDR3. The chain is built from TRBV15 and TRBJ2-5; D is unclear. In germline, CDR1 is LNHNV, CDR2 YYDKDF (reference sequence). The CDR3 loop spans 13 amino acids. The ends were cut back, 0 bases at V and 5 bases at J, with 7 bases in the middle. DNA of the CDR3: TGTGCCACCAGCAGAGATCTTCGGGAGACCCAGTACTTC. Translation gives CATSRDLRETQYF.

This clone was observed once. V and J are TRBV6-5 and TRBJ2-3, with 7 bases matching TRBD2. V lost 2 bases and J lost 6; bases outside the gene matches: 8. Germline CDR1 MNHEY, CDR2 SVGAGI. This CDR3 region has 15 residues. The CDR3 is CASSYDVGGRDTQYF. For the CDR3, the DNA is TGTGCCAGCAGTTACGATGTCGGGGGGAGGGATACGCAGTATTTT.

The chain is built from TRBV7-2 and TRBJ1-1; D unclear. CDR1 and CDR2 (germline): SGHTA, FQGNSA. Trimming removed 4 bases at V and 1 base at J, with 7 bases between. The CDR3 spans 13 residues. The CDR3 DNA reads as TGTGCCAGCAGCTGGAGGAAGAACACTGAAGCTTTCTTT. Amino acid sequence: CASSWRKNTEAFF.

V and J are TRBV28 and TRBJ1-2; TRBD1 matches at 9 bases. The CDR3 contains 14 residues. J was trimmed by 4 bases and V by 4 bases; bases with no gene match: 4. Germline V gives CDR1 MDHEN, CDR2 SYDVKM. The CDR3 DNA is TGTGCCAGCAGTTCGGGACAGGGAGTCTATGGCTACACCTTC. The encoded protein is CASSSGQGVYGYTF.

Turning to this clone: The junction and the germline gene differ at one end; a read error may be behind it. V and J are TRBV5-1 and TRBJ1-1, with 7 bases fitting TRBD1. CDR3 length equals 11 residues. CDR1 is SGHRS and CDR2 is YFSETQ in the germline V gene. This chain's CDR3 is CASSRDRVAFF. The CDR3 DNA reads as TGTGCCAGCAGCCGAGACAGGGTCGCTTTCTTT.

The CDR3 loop reads CSVVRVGTEAFF. The CDR3 DNA follows: TGCAGCGTTGTACGGGTGGGTACTGAAGCTTTCTTT. The chain couples TRBV29-1 to TRBJ1-1, with D uncertain. Germline V gene data show CDR1 as SQVTM and CDR2 as ANQGSEA. This CDR3 has 12 amino acids. V was trimmed by 4 bases and J by 5 bases, leaving 11 bases between them.

The gene calls are TRBV4-1 and TRBJ2-1; 8 nucleotides agree with TRBD1. Trimming removed 6 bases from V and 8 bases from J; junction bases left unmatched: 12. CDR1 is MGHRA, CDR2 YSYEKL, per germline. CDR3 size: 15 residues. The CDR3 DNA reads TGCGCCAGCAGATTCCCCGGACAGGGCCGCGATGAGCAGTTCTTC. It codes for CASRFPGQGRDEQFF.

The CDR3 coding sequence is TGCAGTGCTAGAGCCAGGCATACGCAGTATTTT. Encoded protein: CSARARHTQYF. The chain couples TRBV20-1 to TRBJ2-3, with no clear D. Germline CDR1 and CDR2: DFQATT and SNEGSKA (reference sequence). The CDR3 extends over 11 amino acids. V was trimmed by 1 base and J by 7 bases, leaving 6 bases between them.

The chain uses TRBV27 and TRBJ1-6; D uncertain. The CDR3 sequence is 13 residues long. Germline V CDR1 and CDR2: MNHEY, SMNVEV (reference sequence). V was shortened by 2 bases and J by 9 bases, with 8 bases between the two germline ends. The CDR3 loop is CASSLEPGSPLHF. The CDR3 nucleotides are TGTGCCAGCAGTTTAGAACCCGGTTCACCCCTCCACTTT.

The chain uses TRBV30 and TRBJ1-1; 9 nucleotides agree with TRBD1. The junction had 3 bases not matched to a gene; V was cut back by 7 bases and J by 0 bases. The CDR3 loop spans 13 amino acids. Germline V gene sequence: CDR1 GTSNPN, CDR2 SVGIG (reference sequence). The CDR3 bases are TGTGCCTTCTACAGGGGGCTGAACACTGAAGCTTTCTTT. Amino acids: CAFYRGLNTEAFF.

The rearrangement uses TRBV30 and TRBJ1-2; 7 bases are a match to TRBD1. Germline CDR1 and CDR2: GTSNPN and SVGIG (reference sequence). This CDR3 is 15 amino acids long. The junction had 9 bases not matched to a gene; V was cut back by 1 base and J by 4 bases. CDR3 sequence (DNA): TGTGCCTGGAGTGCTCAAGGGGACAGCCCCTATGGCTACACCTTC. It specifies CAWSAQGDSPYGYTF.

The V and J genes are TRBV14 and TRBJ2-5; the D gene could be TRBD1 or TRBD2 (5 bases each). V was pared by 7 bases and J by 4 bases, with 13 bases between. This CDR3 has 13 residues. Germline assignment: CDR1 SGHDN and CDR2 FVKESK. CDR3 nucleotides: TGTGCCAGCAAAGGTTGGGACGGAGAGACCCAGTACTTC. The encoded protein is CASKGWDGETQYF. Together with reference TRBV14 and TRBJ2-5, the CDR3 gives the full variable domain: EAGVTQFPSHSVIEKGQTVTLRCDPISGHDNLYWYRRVMGKEIKFLLHFVKESKQDESGMPNNRFLAERTGGTYSTLKVQPAELEDSGVYFCASKGWDGETQYFGPGTRLLVL.

The V and J genes are TRBV2 and TRBJ2-7; 7 positions match TRBD2. V lost 7 bases and J lost 10; bases outside the gene matches: 10. Germline loops: CDR1 SNHLY, CDR2 FYNNEI. The CDR3 runs 12 residues. The CDR3 DNA reads TGTGCCAGCATCGGGGAGGGGACGCCCCAGTACTTC. Its translation: CASIGEGTPQYF.

The CDR3 loop is CASSGTGGTDTQYF. The DNA for the CDR3 is TGTGCCTCCTCCGGGACAGGGGGCACAGATACGCAGTATTTT. The rearrangement joins TRBV10-3 to TRBJ2-3; TRBD1 matches 10 bases. The CDR3 totals 14 residues. Germline CDR1 and CDR2: ENHRY and SYGVKD. V gave up 11 bases and J gave up 1 base; unmatched junction bases: 6.

V is TRBV5-1 and J is TRBJ2-2; a weak D match, TRBD1 (6 bases). Deletions cut 7 bases from V and 4 bases from J, with 17 bases between. The germline CDR1 and CDR2 sequences are SGHRS and YFSETQ. The CDR3 covers 15 residues. In DNA form, the CDR3 reads TGCGCCAGCGCGCCGGGACACTCGGGCACCGGGGAGCTGTTTTTT. Its translation is CASAPGHSGTGELFF.

This chain connects TRBV6-1 to TRBJ2-2; TRBD1 aligns across 7 bases. CDR1 is MNHNS, CDR2 SASEGT, per germline. The CDR3 has 14 amino acids. V trimming: 8 bases; J trimming: 4 bases; junction bases outside the gene matches: 7. In DNA, the CDR3 is TGTGCCAGCGGATACAGGGGTTCCACCGGGGAGCTGTTTTTT. Translating gives CASGYRGSTGELFF.

The gene calls are TRBV5-4 and TRBJ2-3; D unclear. The CDR3 consists of 12 residues. Germline values: CDR1 SGHNT, CDR2 YYREEE (reference sequence). Trimming pared 2 bases from V and 1 base from J, leaving 2 bases between. The CDR3 region is CASSFGTDTQYF. The CDR3 nucleotides read TGTGCCAGCAGCTTCGGCACAGATACGCAGTATTTT.

The V call is TRBV7-2, the J call TRBJ2-5; D not certain. This CDR3 is 12 amino acids long. Trimming shortened V by 5 bases and J by 8 bases, and 12 bases separated the two germline ends. The germline gives CDR1 SGHTA, CDR2 FQGNSA. The DNA of the CDR3 is TGTGCCAGCAGCGCCCCTCGGAGTACCCAGTACTTC. Translated, it gives CASSAPRSTQYF.

V gene TRBV2 combines with J gene TRBJ2-2; the D is unclear. This CDR3 spans 13 amino acids. V was pared by 4 bases and J by 6 bases, with 9 bases between. CDR1 SNHLY and CDR2 FYNNEI come from the germline V gene. For the CDR3, the DNA is TGTGCCAGCAGTGTCGACGGTCCCGGGGAGCTGTTTTTT. It specifies CASSVDGPGELFF.

The chain uses TRBV4-1 and TRBJ2-3, with D unresolved. CDR1 is MGHRA and CDR2 is YSYEKL in the germline V gene. Trimming pared 4 bases from V and 3 bases from J, leaving 11 bases between. The CDR3 loop spans 14 amino acids. The CDR3 reads CASSLVGMTDTQYF. The CDR3 region has the DNA TGCGCCAGCAGCCTCGTAGGAATGACAGATACGCAGTATTTT.

The chain couples TRBV6-1 to TRBJ2-3, with D unresolved. Trimming removed 5 bases at V and 6 bases at J, with 9 bases between. CDR3 length equals 12 residues. Germline values: CDR1 MNHNS, CDR2 SASEGT. CDR3 region: CASSPVGDTQYF. DNA for the CDR3: TGTGCCAGCAGTCCTGTCGGGGATACGCAGTATTTT.

This chain connects TRBV2 to TRBJ1-5; no clear D gene. Trimming removed 7 bases at V and 0 bases at J, with 13 bases between. Looked up from germline, CDR1 is SNHLY and CDR2 is FYNNEI. The CDR3 has 15 residues. For the CDR3, the DNA is TGTGCCAGCATGGAGGCTTGGGGTAGCAATCAGCCCCAGCATTTT. Its protein is CASMEAWGSNQPQHF.

CDR3 sequence reads: CASSEQQDSGNTIYF. DNA of the CDR3: TGTGCCAGCTCAGAACAACAGGACTCTGGAAACACCATATATTTT. This chain connects TRBV18 to TRBJ1-3, with D maybe TRBD1 (5 bases). This CDR3 contains 15 residues. Looked up from germline, CDR1 is KGHSH and CDR2 is LQKENI. Trimming left V 5 bases short and J 0 bases short, with 11 bases between.

V usage is TRBV7-2 and J usage is TRBJ2-5; 9 nucleotides align to TRBD2. The CDR3 runs 15 residues. The V gene's germline CDR1 is SGHTA and CDR2 FQGNSA. V was pared by 1 base and J by 5 bases, with 5 bases of the junction left unmatched. The CDR3 bases are TGTGCCAGCAGCTTAGTAGCGGGGGACGGTGAGACCCAGTACTTC. The encoded protein is CASSLVAGDGETQYF.